The clone carrying this T cell receptor beta chain was counted only a few times. The CDR3 spans 18 residues. The trim removed 6 bases at V and 4 bases at J, leaving 14 bases unmatched. The data were taken from a study of regulatory T cells in long-lasting Graves disease. Described time point: newly diagnosed GD, antithyroid drugs for less than 3 months. The TCR library used RNA extracted from PBMCs. Graves' disease diagnosis followed American Thyroid Association guidelines. Construction of TCR beta libraries relied on iRepertoire HTBI primers and on Arm-PCR targeting CDR3 regions. TCRdb independently ran MiXCR on the multiplex PCR reads; one entry per CDR3 protein. Of some 370,000 distinct CDR3 sequences in the sample, 10% to 15% were seen once. A further study also used this sample, focusing on T cells in Graves' hyperthyroidism and ophthalmopathy. That paper adds: HTBI primers drove first-round RT-PCR of the TCR CDR3.

The chain joins TRBV12-3 or TRBV12-4 to TRBJ2-6; 8 nucleotides align to TRBD1. Source: peripheral blood mononuclear cells (PBMCs), taken at new diagnosis, from a patient treated with antithyroid drugs. The receptor comes from a woman aged 18-35 years with Graves disease. CDR3 region: CASRPEAGGKLGANVLTF. In DNA, the CDR3 is TGTGCCAGCAGACCAGAGGCAGGGGGCAAACTAGGGGCCAACGTCCTGACTTTC.